Following are 9 T cell receptor beta chains from one sample sequenced in a study of patients and donors after allogeneic stem cell transplantation. MiXCR, applied by TCRdb to the RT-PCR reads, yields one record per CDR3 protein. The sample gives 900,000 to 1,000,000 distinct CDR3 sequences, more than 15% of which show up once; roughly 6% is in the top ten. Sequencing was carried out using blood, either unsorted or a sorted T cell fraction (not recorded which). The receptors derive from a human donor who was either an allogeneic HSCT recipient or a stem cell or donor lymphocyte infusion donor (not recorded which). It is not recorded whose cells these are; they may come from a transplant donor.

This clonotype was counted a few times. The gene calls are TRBV11-1 and TRBJ1-1; D not resolved. The CDR3 extends over 13 amino acids. CDR1 is SGHAT, CDR2 FQDESV, per germline (reference sequence). V lost 1 base and J 4 bases, leaving 7 bases between the germline ends. This chain's CDR3 is CASSLGEFTEAFF. DNA for the CDR3: TGTGCCAGCAGCTTAGGAGAGTTCACTGAAGCTTTCTTT.

The sample holds many counts of this clonotype. The chain joins TRBV29-1 to TRBJ1-2; D might be TRBD1 (5 bases). The V gene's germline CDR1 is SQVTM and CDR2 ANQGSEA. The length of the CDR3 is 13 residues. Trimming cost V 2 bases and J 8 bases, with 15 bases left between them. CDR3 sequence reads: CSVESGWGDGYTF. The DNA for the CDR3 is TGCAGCGTTGAATCGGGGTGGGGGGACGGCTACACCTTC.

In this sample, this clonotype turned up many times. The J gene is TRBJ2-2, the V gene TRBV4-3; maybe TRBD1 (5 bases). CDR1 and CDR2 (germline): LGHNA, YSLEER. CDR3 size: 15 residues. The V gene lost 5 bases and the J gene lost 0 bases, with 10 bases spanning the gap. Written as DNA, the CDR3 is TGCGCCAGCAGCGCCGACAGCTCGAACACCGGGGAGCTGTTTTTT. It translates to CASSADSSNTGELFF.

The table lists this clonotype with a few counts. This sequence joins TRBV20-1 and TRBJ2-1; a possible D gene is TRBD2 (6 bases). This CDR3 comprises 19 residues. V dropped 4 bases and J dropped 0 bases, with 25 bases sitting between them. CDR1 DFQATT and CDR2 SNEGSKA come from the germline V gene (reference sequence). DNA of the CDR3: TGCAGTGCTATCTCCTTAGCCCGTTCTAGCGTTAGCTCCTACAATGAGCAGTTCTTC. The encoded protein is CSAISLARSSVSSYNEQFF.

In its sample, this clonotype was seen many times. The V gene is TRBV5-6, the J gene TRBJ2-1, with 7 positions matching TRBD2. Germline V gene lookup returns CDR1 SGHDT and CDR2 YYEEEE. V was clipped by 6 bases and J by 7 bases; unmatched bases: 19. The CDR3 loop spans 17 amino acids. CDR3 in amino acids: CASTNPRTKGEGNEQFF. The CDR3 nucleotides are TGTGCCAGCACGAACCCTAGAACAAAAGGGGAGGGGAATGAGCAGTTCTTC.

A few counts support this clonotype. The chain couples TRBV19 to TRBJ2-1; D remains unclear. This CDR3 is built from 16 residues. Germline CDR1 LNHDA, CDR2 SQIVND (reference sequence). Trimming pared 5 bases from V and 2 bases from J, leaving 16 bases between. The CDR3 protein is CASSPGHPNPYNEQFF. In DNA form, the CDR3 reads TGTGCCAGTAGTCCGGGTCACCCGAACCCCTACAATGAGCAGTTCTTC. Full variable domain (missing parts from reference TRBV19 and TRBJ2-1): DGGITQSPKYLFRKEGQNVTLSCEQNLNHDAMYWYRQDPGQGLRLIYYSQIVNDFQKGDIAEGYSVSREKKESFPLTVTSAQKNPTAFYLCASSPGHPNPYNEQFFGPGTRLTVL.

The V and J genes are TRBV19 and TRBJ1-5, with a weak D call TRBD1 (5 bases). This CDR3 has 14 residues. Germline V CDR1 and CDR2: LNHDA, SQIVND (reference sequence). V shed 5 bases and J shed 2 bases, with 10 bases lying between them. CDR3 amino acids: CASSEGLGNQPQHF. The CDR3 region has the DNA TGTGCCAGTAGTGAGGGGCTCGGCAATCAGCCCCAGCATTTT.

The genes are TRBV19 and TRBJ1-1; the D is unclear. This CDR3 comprises 14 residues. V lost 7 bases and J lost 0, with 12 bases in between. CDR1 and CDR2 from the germline V gene are LNHDA and SQIVND (reference sequence). CDR3 region: CASTLGRMNTEAFF. CDR3 nucleotide sequence: TGTGCCAGTACTTTAGGCAGGATGAACACTGAAGCTTTCTTT.

This clonotype was recorded at least ten times. The V gene is TRBV12-3 or TRBV12-4, the J gene TRBJ1-6; D uncertain. There are 13 residues in the CDR3. V dropped 3 bases and J dropped 7 bases, with 7 bases sitting between them. CDR3 region: CASSLGKNSPLHF. DNA of the CDR3: TGTGCCAGCAGTTTGGGAAAGAATTCACCCCTCCACTTT.